Described below is a single T cell receptor beta chain sequence and its context. What it binds is not known. This record belongs to a study of shared clonotypes between healthy human individuals. Profiled with immunoSEQ multiplex PCR; TCRdb holds only in-frame clones, not every one. The top ten hold 0.1% to 0.15% of the sample, which has some 2.1 million clones, 85% to 95% seen once. The V and J ends lost 2 bases and 0 bases respectively, with 14 bases between them. The CDR3 covers 17 residues. Germline V CDR1 and CDR2: WNHNN, SYGVQD (reference sequence). The study, taken as a whole, reports: Inspection by rarefaction showed sorted-subset sequencing to be incomplete despite large depth.

The chain joins TRBV10-1 to TRBJ2-1; no reliable D call. The sample was naive CD4+ T cells sorted from blood. As for subset: CD45RA+ positively selected. This TCR derives from a man between 18 and 29 years old in good health. In nucleotides, the CDR3 is TGCGCCAGCAGTGAGGGCCGGACCCGCTTCTCCTACAATGAGCAGTTCTTC. Its protein product is CASSEGRTRFSYNEQFF.